These 17 T cell receptor beta chains originate from one sample sequenced in a study of molecular identifiers for immune sequencing clone quantification. One entry per CDR3 protein results from TCRdb running MiXCR on the PCR reads. The data contain approximately 500,000 distinct CDR3 sequences, about a fifth of them seen just once; the ten biggest clones take up around 0.84%. Sequencing was carried out using naive CD8+ T cells from blood, with Jurkat cell RNA spiked in. The subset was: FACS-sorted CD8+CD4-CCR7+CD45RA+ naive T cells. These receptors were obtained from a human donor in good health. Some libraries in this study had Jurkat cell RNA spiked in.

A remark on this clonotype: In this CDR3 the conserved last residue, phenylalanine or tryptophan, is missing, so a read error is likely. The chain combines TRBV9 with TRBJ2-3, with 9 nucleotides matching TRBD1. Germline V CDR1 and CDR2: SGDLS, YYNGEE. J gave up 1 base and V 4 bases, and 4 bases lay outside the gene matches. The CDR3 totals 15 residues. The CDR3 DNA follows: TGTGCCAGCAGCCTAACAGGGGGCGGCACAGATACGCAGTATTCT. It codes for CASSLTGGGTDTQYS.

At least ten counts were recorded for this clonotype. The chain employs TRBV13 and TRBJ2-3, with a weak D call TRBD2 (7 bases). The CDR3 covers 17 residues. CDR1 is PRHDT and CDR2 is FYEKMQ in the germline V gene (reference sequence). V was clipped by 4 bases and J by 6 bases, with 23 bases between them. The CDR3 nucleotides read TGTGCCAGCAGCTCTCGAAGGGGGGGCCGACAATTTGATACGCAGTATTTT. Translated: CASSSRRGGRQFDTQYF.

This clonotype was recorded a few times. The junction departs from germline at one end; a sequencing error may be responsible. This chain uses TRBV2 with TRBJ1-2, with 7 bases lining up with TRBD1. Germline V gives CDR1 SNHLY, CDR2 FYNNEI. This CDR3 region has 14 residues. The CDR3 DNA follows: TGTGCCAGCAGTTCACAGGGGACCCCATATGGCTGCACCTTC. Protein sequence: CASSSQGTPYGCTF.

This clonotype was found many times. The chain links TRBV7-9 to TRBJ1-1; 8 positions match TRBD1. The CDR3 runs to 15 residues. The germline gives CDR1 SEHNR, CDR2 FQNEAQ (reference sequence). V was clipped by 4 bases and J by 5 bases; unmatched bases: 9. CDR3 nucleotides: TGTGCCAGCAGCTCATCAGGGGGCAGGCGAACTGAAGCTTTCTTT. Amino acid sequence: CASSSSGGRRTEAFF.

This clonotype was found a few times. V usage is TRBV18 and J usage is TRBJ2-1; tentative D call: TRBD1 (6 bases). The germline V and J ends were trimmed by 2 bases and 7 bases, with 9 bases remaining between them. CDR1 KGHSH and CDR2 LQKENI come from the germline V gene. The CDR3 covers 13 residues. The CDR3 coding sequence is TGTGCCAGCTCACCATACAGGGTTAATGAGCAGTTCTTC. This encodes CASSPYRVNEQFF.

This chain's CDR3 is CSQKRDYSYNEQFF. CDR3 nucleotides: TGCAGTCAAAAAAGGGACTACTCCTACAATGAGCAGTTCTTC. This chain joins TRBV20-1 and TRBJ2-1; 7 bases agree with TRBD2. CDR3 length equals 14 residues. After removal of 8 bases from V and 0 bases from J, the junction contained 7 bases not matched to a gene. Germline assignment: CDR1 DFQATT and CDR2 SNEGSKA (reference sequence).

This clonotype was seen ten or more times. The CDR3 DNA reads as TGCGCCAGCAGCCAAGCGCCCGTGAACACTGAAGCTTTCTTT. Encoded protein: CASSQAPVNTEAFF. The rearrangement joins TRBV4-3 to TRBJ1-1; D is unclear. This CDR3 has 14 amino acids. V was clipped by 1 base and J by 0 bases, with 6 bases between them. Germline loops: CDR1 LGHNA, CDR2 YSLEER.

This chain uses TRBV12-3 or TRBV12-4 with TRBJ2-5; 8 bases are a match to TRBD1. The CDR3 contains 14 residues. The junction had 7 bases not matched to a gene; V was cut back by 5 bases and J by 5 bases. CDR3 sequence reads: CASSRTGSFETQYF. As DNA, the CDR3 is TGTGCCAGCAGTAGGACAGGGTCTTTCGAGACCCAGTACTTC.

The chain couples TRBV13 to TRBJ1-3, with a possible D match to TRBD1 (6 bases). The V end lost 5 bases, the J end lost 8 bases, and 13 bases lay between the germline ends. The CDR3 consists of 13 residues. CDR1 and CDR2 from the germline V gene are PRHDT and FYEKMQ (reference sequence). CDR3 sequence: CASSPPQGDTIYF. DNA for the CDR3: TGTGCCAGCAGCCCCCCACAGGGAGACACCATATATTTT. The full variable domain, completed using reference TRBV13 and TRBJ1-3, is AAGVIQSPRHLIKEKRETATLKCYPIPRHDTVYWYQQGPGQDPQFLISFYEKMQSDKGSIPDRFSAQQFSDYHSELNMSSLELGDSALYFCASSPPQGDTIYFGEGSWLTVV.

This clonotype was seen a handful of times. The chain uses TRBV19 and TRBJ1-1, with D unclear. The V end was cut by 8 bases, the J end by 2 bases, with 9 bases between. The germline CDR1 and CDR2 sequences are LNHDA and SQIVND (reference sequence). This CDR3 comprises 12 residues. CDR3 residues: CASLSYNTEAFF. The CDR3, as DNA: TGTGCCAGTCTCAGTTATAACACTGAAGCTTTCTTT.

Comment on this clonotype: This may be a read error: a much more frequent sequence differs by one nucleotide. The V gene is TRBV7-2, the J gene TRBJ1-1, with D unresolved. CDR1 is SGHTA, CDR2 FQGNSA, per germline. The CDR3 sequence is 11 residues long. The CDR3 nucleotides are TGTGCCAGCAGCCACTACACTGGAGCTTTCTTT. It yields the protein CASSHYTGAFF.

This sequence joins TRBV7-9 and TRBJ2-2; 8 bases line up with TRBD2. From germline, CDR1 is SEHNR and CDR2 FQNEAQ (reference sequence). The CDR3 has 15 amino acids. J lost 4 bases, V lost 3 bases, and 4 bases had no gene match. The CDR3 sequence: CASSLAGGSTGELFF. The CDR3 DNA follows: TGTGCCAGCAGCTTGGCGGGGGGAAGCACCGGGGAGCTGTTTTTT.

Only a few counts were recorded for this clonotype. The chain couples TRBV12-3 or TRBV12-4 to TRBJ2-2; TRBD2 aligns across 13 bases. J lost 7 bases, V lost 5 bases, and 7 bases had no gene match. The CDR3 is 16 residues long. As DNA, the CDR3 is TGTGCCAGCAGTCCACTAGCGGGAGGGCCGGACGGGGAGCTGTTTTTT. Encoded protein: CASSPLAGGPDGELFF.

V gene TRBV6-2 or TRBV6-3 combines with J gene TRBJ1-6; D gene ambiguous. V was clipped by 1 base and J by 7 bases, with 8 bases between them. The CDR3 covers 14 residues. Germline lookup yields CDR1 MNHEY and CDR2 SVGEGT. CDR3 protein: CASSYLNGNSPLHF. For the CDR3, the DNA is TGTGCCAGCAGTTACTTAAATGGAAATTCACCCCTCCACTTT.

This clonotype was seen repeatedly, ten times or more. The gene calls are TRBV11-2 and TRBJ1-1; D perhaps matches TRBD1 (6 bases). V was shortened by 6 bases and J by 8 bases, with 16 bases between the two germline ends. The CDR3 covers 13 residues. Germline V lookup: CDR1 SGHAT, CDR2 FQNNGV. The CDR3 coding sequence is TGTGCCAGCAGACAGCCAGGGGCTGGAGAAGCTTTCTTT. Translation gives CASRQPGAGEAFF.

Ten or more counts support this clonotype. The V and J genes are TRBV19 and TRBJ1-5, with 9 nucleotides matching TRBD1. The CDR3 covers 14 residues. Trimming removed 9 bases from V and 6 bases from J; junction bases left unmatched: 9. CDR1 is LNHDA, CDR2 SQIVND, per germline (reference sequence). The CDR3 region is CASFPGQGFQPQHF. CDR3 in DNA: TGTGCCAGCTTTCCGGGACAGGGATTTCAGCCCCAGCATTTT.

This rearrangement joins TRBV27 to TRBJ1-1; 8 bases match TRBD1. The trim removed 8 bases at V and 2 bases at J, leaving 7 bases unmatched. Germline lookup yields CDR1 MNHEY and CDR2 SMNVEV (reference sequence). The CDR3 loop spans 14 amino acids. The CDR3 protein is CASGQGNFNTEAFF. CDR3 in DNA: TGTGCCAGCGGACAGGGCAATTTTAACACTGAAGCTTTCTTT.